The clone carrying this T cell receptor beta chain has a single count. This specimen comes from a study of cytomegalovirus exposure and HLA in healthy donors. The germline V gene has CDR1 SGHRS and CDR2 YFSETQ. This CDR3 is built from 15 residues. V was pared by 0 bases and J by 1 base, with 3 bases of the junction left unmatched. Here immunoSEQ multiplex PCR was the method, and the copy in TCRdb shows in-frame clones only, minus some. The sample holds roughly 330,000 clones, about nine tenths seen once. The sample taken for sequencing was PBMCs. The clonotype was recovered from a woman aged 30 to 39 in good health and CMV-seropositive. The chain combines TRBV5-1 with TRBJ2-5; TRBD1 agrees at 7 bases. CDR3 DNA sequence: TGCGCCAGCAGCTTGGCGGGACAGTTCCAAGAGACCCAGTACTTC. As protein: CASSLAGQFQETQYF.